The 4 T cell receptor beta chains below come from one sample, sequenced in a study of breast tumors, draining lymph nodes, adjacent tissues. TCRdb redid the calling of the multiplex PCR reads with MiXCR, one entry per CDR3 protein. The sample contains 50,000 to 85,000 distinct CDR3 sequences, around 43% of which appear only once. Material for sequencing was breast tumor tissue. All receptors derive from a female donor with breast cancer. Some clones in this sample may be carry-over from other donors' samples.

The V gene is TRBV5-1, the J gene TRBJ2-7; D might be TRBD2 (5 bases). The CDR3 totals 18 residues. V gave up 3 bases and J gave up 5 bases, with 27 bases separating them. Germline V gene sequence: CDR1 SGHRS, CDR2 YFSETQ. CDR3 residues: CASSSSPSRAGVVDEQYF. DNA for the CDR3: TGCGCCAGCAGCTCTAGCCCCAGCCGGGCAGGAGTAGTCGACGAGCAGTACTTC.

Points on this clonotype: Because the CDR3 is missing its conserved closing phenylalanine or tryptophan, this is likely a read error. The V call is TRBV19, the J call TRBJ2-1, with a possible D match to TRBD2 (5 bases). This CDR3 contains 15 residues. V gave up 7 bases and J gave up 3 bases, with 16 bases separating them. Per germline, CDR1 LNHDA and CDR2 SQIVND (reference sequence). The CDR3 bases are TGTGCCAGTAAGAGCGGAACCAACCTCTACAATGAGCAGTTCTCC. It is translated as CASKSGTNLYNEQFS.

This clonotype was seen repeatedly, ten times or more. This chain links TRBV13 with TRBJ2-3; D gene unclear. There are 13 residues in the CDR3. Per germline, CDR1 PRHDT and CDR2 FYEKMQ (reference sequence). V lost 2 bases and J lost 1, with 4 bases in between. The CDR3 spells CASSLSRTDTQYF. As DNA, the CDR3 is TGTGCCAGCAGCTTATCTCGCACAGATACGCAGTATTTT.

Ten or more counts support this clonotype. CDR3 nucleotide sequence: TGCAGTGCTCTCAGGGGGCCGAGTAATTCACCCCTCCACTTT. Its translation is CSALRGPSNSPLHF. The genes are TRBV20-1 and TRBJ1-6; 8 bases align to TRBD1. J gave up 6 bases and V 5 bases, and 6 bases lay outside the gene matches. The CDR3 is made up of 14 amino acids. The germline V gene encodes CDR1 DFQATT and CDR2 SNEGSKA (reference sequence).